Reported below is one T cell receptor beta chain. Antigen specificity is unknown. This sample was taken from a study of tumour-infiltrating T cells in Burkitt lymphoma. Study background: Patients covered every epidemiological subtype of Burkitt lymphoma. Overall and progression-free survival were predicted by productive clonality. Study outcomes and limitations: Several public clonotypes recurred in numerous Burkitt lymphoma patients.

CDR3 length: 13 residues. V lost 3 bases and J 5 bases, leaving 11 bases between the germline ends. Germline V CDR1 and CDR2: SGHNT, YYREEE (reference sequence). Profiling relied on immunoSEQ multiplex PCR, and the TCRdb table lists in-frame clones only, not all of them. The data show under 2,000 clones, over 40% seen once. Input material: tumor tissue. The rearrangement joins TRBV5-4 to TRBJ1-2; tentative D call: TRBD1 (6 bases). This clonotype originated in a human donor with Burkitt lymphoma. As DNA, the CDR3 is TGTGCCAGCAGCTCGAAGGGGGGGTATGGCTACACCTTC. Its translation: CASSSKGGYGYTF.